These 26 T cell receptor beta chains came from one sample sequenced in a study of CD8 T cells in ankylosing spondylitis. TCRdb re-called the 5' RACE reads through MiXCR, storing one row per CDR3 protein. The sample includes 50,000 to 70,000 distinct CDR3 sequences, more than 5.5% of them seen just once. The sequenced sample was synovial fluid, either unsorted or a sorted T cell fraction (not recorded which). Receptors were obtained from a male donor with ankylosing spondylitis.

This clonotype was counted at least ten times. The CDR3 DNA is TGTGCCAGCAGCCCCTTGAGCGGAGCCTACAATGAGCAGTTCTTC. Translating it yields CASSPLSGAYNEQFF. The chain combines TRBV7-9 with TRBJ2-1; a weak D match, TRBD2 (5 bases). Germline V gene sequence: CDR1 SEHNR, CDR2 FQNEAQ (reference sequence). V was shortened by 5 bases and J by 2 bases, with 13 bases between the two germline ends. This CDR3 contains 15 residues. The entire variable domain, with the rest obtained from reference TRBV7-9 and TRBJ2-1, is as follows: DTGVSQNPRHKITKRGQNVTFRCDPISEHNRLYWYRQTLGQGPEFLTYFQNEAQLEKSRLLSDRFSAERPKGSFSTLEIQRTEQGDSAMYLCASSPLSGAYNEQFFGPGTRLTVL.

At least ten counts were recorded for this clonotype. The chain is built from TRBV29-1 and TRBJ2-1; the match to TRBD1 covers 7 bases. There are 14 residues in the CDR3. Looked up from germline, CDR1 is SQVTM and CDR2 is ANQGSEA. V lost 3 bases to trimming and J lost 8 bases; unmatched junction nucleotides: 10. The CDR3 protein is CSVDHSRGNDEQFF. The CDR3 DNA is TGCAGCGTTGATCATAGCAGGGGGAACGATGAGCAGTTCTTC.

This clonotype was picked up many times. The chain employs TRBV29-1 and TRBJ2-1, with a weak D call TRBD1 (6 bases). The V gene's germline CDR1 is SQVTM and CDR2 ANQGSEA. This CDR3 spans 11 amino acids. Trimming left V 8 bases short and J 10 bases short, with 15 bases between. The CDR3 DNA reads TGCAGCTCCGGCCCAGGGGTAGAGCAGTTCTTC. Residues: CSSGPGVEQFF.

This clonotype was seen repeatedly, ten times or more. The CDR3 is CASSDDASGYNEQFF. In DNA, the CDR3 is TGTGCCAGCAGTGACGATGCTAGCGGGTACAATGAGCAGTTCTTC. V usage is TRBV2 and J usage is TRBJ2-1; 8 bases align to TRBD2. This CDR3 has 15 amino acids. CDR1 is SNHLY and CDR2 is FYNNEI in the germline V gene. The V and J ends lost 3 bases and 4 bases, in that order; junction bases with no gene match: 5.

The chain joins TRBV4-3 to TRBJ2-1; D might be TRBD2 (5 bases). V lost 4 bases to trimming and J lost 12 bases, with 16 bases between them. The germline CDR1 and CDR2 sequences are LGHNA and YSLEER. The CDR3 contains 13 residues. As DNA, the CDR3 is TGCGCCAGCAGCCGCATACTACTAGGCGTGCAGTTCTTC. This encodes CASSRILLGVQFF.

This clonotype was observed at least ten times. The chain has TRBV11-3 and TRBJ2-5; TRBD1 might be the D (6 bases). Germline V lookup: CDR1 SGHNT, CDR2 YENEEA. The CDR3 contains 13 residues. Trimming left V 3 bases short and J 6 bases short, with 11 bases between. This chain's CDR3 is CASSFQGPKTQYF. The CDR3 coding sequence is TGTGCCAGCAGCTTCCAGGGGCCTAAGACCCAGTACTTC.

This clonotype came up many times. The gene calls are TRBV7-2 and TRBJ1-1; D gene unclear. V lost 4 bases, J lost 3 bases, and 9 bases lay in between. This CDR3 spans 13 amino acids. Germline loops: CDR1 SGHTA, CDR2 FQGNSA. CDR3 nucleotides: TGTGCCAGCAGCTCTAGATGGGACACTGAAGCTTTCTTT. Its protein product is CASSSRWDTEAFF.

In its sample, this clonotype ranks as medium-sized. This CDR3 reads CASSLTNSPLHF. CDR3 sequence (DNA): TGTGCCAGCAGTTTAACTAATTCACCCCTCCACTTT. The chain is built from TRBV28 and TRBJ1-6; D gene uncertain. The CDR3 sequence is 12 residues long. Germline-derived CDR1 and CDR2 are MDHEN and SYDVKM. V was cut by 2 bases and J by 6 bases, with 2 bases left in between. Based on the CDR3 plus reference TRBV28 and TRBJ1-6, the full variable domain is DVKVTQSSRYLVKRTGEKVFLECVQDMDHENMFWYRQDPGLGLRLIYFSYDVKMKEKGDIPEGYSVSREKKERFSLILESASTNQTSMYLCASSLTNSPLHFGNGTRLTVT.

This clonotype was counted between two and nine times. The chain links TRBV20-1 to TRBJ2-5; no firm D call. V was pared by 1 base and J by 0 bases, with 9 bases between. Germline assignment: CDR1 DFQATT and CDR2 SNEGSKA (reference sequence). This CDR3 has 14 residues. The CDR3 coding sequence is TGCAGTGCTAGAGTTTGGGGAAACCAAGAGACCCAGTACTTC. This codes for CSARVWGNQETQYF.

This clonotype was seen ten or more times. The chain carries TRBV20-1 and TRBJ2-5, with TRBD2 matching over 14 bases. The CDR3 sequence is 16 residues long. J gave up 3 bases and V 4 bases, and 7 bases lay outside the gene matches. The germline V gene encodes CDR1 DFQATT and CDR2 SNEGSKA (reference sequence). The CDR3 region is CSANPGLAGVEETQYF. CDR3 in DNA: TGCAGTGCTAACCCGGGACTAGCGGGAGTAGAAGAGACCCAGTACTTC.

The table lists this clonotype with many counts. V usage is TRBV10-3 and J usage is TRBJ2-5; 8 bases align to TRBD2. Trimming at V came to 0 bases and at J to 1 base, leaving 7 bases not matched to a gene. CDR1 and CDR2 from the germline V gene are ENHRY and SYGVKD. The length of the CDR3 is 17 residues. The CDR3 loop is CAISESISGSPQETQYF. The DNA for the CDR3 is TGTGCCATCAGTGAGTCGATCAGCGGGAGCCCCCAAGAGACCCAGTACTTC.

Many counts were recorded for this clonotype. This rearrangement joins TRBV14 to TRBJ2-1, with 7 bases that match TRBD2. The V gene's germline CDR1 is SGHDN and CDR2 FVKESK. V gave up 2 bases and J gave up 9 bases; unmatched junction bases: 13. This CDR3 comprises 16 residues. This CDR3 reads CASSQLSGTTDGEQFF. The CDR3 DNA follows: TGTGCCAGCAGCCAACTCTCGGGGACTACCGACGGTGAGCAGTTCTTC.

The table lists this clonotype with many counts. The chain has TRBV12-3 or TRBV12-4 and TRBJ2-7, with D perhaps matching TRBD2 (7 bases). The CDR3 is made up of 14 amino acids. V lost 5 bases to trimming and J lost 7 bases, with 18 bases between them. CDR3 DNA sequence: TGTGCCAGCAGTCTTCCGGGGGGCGGTCGGGAGCAGTACTTC. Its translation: CASSLPGGGREQYF.

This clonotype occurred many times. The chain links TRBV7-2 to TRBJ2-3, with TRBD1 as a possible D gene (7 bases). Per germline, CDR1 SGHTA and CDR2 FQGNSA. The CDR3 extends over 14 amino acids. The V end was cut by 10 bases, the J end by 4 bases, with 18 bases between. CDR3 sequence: CATAGQRPPDTQYF. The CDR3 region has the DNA TGTGCCACCGCGGGACAGAGGCCCCCAGATACGCAGTATTTT.

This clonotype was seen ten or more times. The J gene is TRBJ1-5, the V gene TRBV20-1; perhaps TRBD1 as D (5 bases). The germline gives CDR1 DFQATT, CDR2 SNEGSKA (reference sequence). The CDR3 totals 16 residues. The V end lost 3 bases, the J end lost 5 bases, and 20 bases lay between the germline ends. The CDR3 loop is CSARAKGWSWDQPQHF. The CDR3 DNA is TGCAGTGCTAGGGCCAAGGGGTGGTCATGGGATCAGCCCCAGCATTTT.

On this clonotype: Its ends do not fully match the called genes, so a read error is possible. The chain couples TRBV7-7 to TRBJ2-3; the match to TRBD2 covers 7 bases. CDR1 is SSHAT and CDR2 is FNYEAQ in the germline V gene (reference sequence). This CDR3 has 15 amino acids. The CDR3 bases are TGTGCTAGCAGCTTAGCGGGCGAGGGATCAGATACGCAGTATTTT. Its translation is CASSLAGEGSDTQYF.

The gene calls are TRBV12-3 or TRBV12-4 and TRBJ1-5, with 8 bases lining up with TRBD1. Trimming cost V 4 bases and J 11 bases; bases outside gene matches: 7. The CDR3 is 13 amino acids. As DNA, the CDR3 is TGTGCCAGCAGTTCTACAGGGGGGACCTCCCAGCATTTT. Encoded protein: CASSSTGGTSQHF.

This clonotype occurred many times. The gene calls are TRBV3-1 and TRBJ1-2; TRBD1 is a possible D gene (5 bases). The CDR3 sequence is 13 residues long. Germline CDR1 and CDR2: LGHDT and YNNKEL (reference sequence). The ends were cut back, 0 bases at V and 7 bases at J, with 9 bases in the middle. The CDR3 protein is CASSQDWGTGYTF. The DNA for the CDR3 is TGTGCCAGCAGCCAAGATTGGGGCACTGGCTACACCTTC. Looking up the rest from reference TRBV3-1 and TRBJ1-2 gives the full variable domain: DTAVSQTPKYLVTQMGNDKSIKCEQNLGHDTMYWYKQDSKKFLKIMFSYNNKELIINETVPNRFSPKSPDKAHLNLHINSLELGDSAVYFCASSQDWGTGYTFGSGTRLTVV.

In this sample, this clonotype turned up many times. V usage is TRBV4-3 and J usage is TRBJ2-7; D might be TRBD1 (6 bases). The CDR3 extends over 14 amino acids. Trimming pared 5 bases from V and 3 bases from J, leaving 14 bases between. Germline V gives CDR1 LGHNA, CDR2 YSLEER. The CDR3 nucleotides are TGCGCCAGCAGCGAAAGGACAGACTTCTACGAGCAGTACTTC. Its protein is CASSERTDFYEQYF.

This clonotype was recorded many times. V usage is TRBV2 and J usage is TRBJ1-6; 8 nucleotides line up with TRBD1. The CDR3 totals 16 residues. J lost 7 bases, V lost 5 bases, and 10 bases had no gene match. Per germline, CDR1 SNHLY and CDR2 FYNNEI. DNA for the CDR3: TGTGCCAGCAGTCGTAACCGGGACAGGTGGAATTCACCCCTCCACTTT. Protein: CASSRNRDRWNSPLHF.

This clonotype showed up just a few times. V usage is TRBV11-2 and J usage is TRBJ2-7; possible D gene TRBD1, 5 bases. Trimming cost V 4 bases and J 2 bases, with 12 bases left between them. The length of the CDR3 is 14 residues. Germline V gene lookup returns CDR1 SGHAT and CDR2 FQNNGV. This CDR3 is CASSYDSYPYEQYF. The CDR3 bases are TGTGCCAGCAGCTACGACAGTTACCCCTACGAGCAGTACTTC.

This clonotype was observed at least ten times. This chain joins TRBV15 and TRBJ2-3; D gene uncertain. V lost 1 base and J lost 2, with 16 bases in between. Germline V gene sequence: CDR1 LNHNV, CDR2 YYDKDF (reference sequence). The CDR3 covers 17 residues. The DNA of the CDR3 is TGTGCCACCAGCAGAGCCTCGCGCAGCGTACTCACAGATACGCAGTATTTT. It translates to CATSRASRSVLTDTQYF.

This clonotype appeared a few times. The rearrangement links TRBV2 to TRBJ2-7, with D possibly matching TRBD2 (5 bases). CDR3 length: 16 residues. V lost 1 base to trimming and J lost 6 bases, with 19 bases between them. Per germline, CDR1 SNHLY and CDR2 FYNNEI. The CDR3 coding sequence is TGTGCCAGCAGTGAAGAGGTTGGGCGGGCACTCCGCGAGCAGTACTTC. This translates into CASSEEVGRALREQYF.

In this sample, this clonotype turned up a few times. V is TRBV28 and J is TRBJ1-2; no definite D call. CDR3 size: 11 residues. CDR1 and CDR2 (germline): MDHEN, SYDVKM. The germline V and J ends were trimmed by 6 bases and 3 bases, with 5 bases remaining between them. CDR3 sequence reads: CASRQYYGYTF. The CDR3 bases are TGTGCCAGCAGACAGTACTATGGCTACACCTTC.

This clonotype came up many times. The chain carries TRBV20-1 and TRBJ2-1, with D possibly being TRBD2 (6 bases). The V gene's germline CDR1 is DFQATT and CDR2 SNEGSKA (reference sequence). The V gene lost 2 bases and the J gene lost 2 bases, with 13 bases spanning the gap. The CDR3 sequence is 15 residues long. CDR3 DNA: TGCAGTGCTAGATCGGGGACTCCAACCTACAATGAGCAGTTCTTC. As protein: CSARSGTPTYNEQFF.

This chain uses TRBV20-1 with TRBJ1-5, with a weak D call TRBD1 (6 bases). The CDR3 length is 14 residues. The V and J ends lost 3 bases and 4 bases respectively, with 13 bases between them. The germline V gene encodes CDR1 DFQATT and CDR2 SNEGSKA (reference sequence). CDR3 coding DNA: TGCAGTGCTAGTAGGGGGGAAGAGAATCAGCCCCAGCATTTT. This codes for CSASRGEENQPQHF.